This TCR beta chain was retrieved from a study of beta chain features in type 1 diabetes. TCRB transcripts that were expressed got sequenced, as all of the isolated RNA had been reverse transcribed. Only in-frame clones appear in the TCRdb table, and some are missing; sequencing was by immunoSEQ multiplex PCR. The sample shows 350,000 to 450,000 clones, more than 12% of them seen only once. This clone was seen a handful of times. What it binds is not known. This CDR3 is built from 15 residues. The ends were cut back, 3 bases at V and 1 base at J, with 13 bases in the middle. Per germline, CDR1 SGHRS and CDR2 YFSETQ. Findings of the study overall: Moderate yet significant TCRB CDR3 shortening was seen in Type 1 diabetes patients in all four CD4+ subsets. Still unanswered here is whether HLA type influences TCRB rearrangement. Researchers reported that naive, central memory and Treg TCRB repertoires appeared more similar in patients than in healthy donors.

Sequencing input: naive CD4+ T cells from blood. The J gene is TRBJ2-5, the V gene TRBV5-1; D may be TRBD1 (5 bases). The sequence derives from a woman under 30 in good health. The CDR3 coding sequence is TGCGCCAGCAGCTACACAGGAGTTCTCCAAGAGACCCAGTACTTC. Its translation is CASSYTGVLQETQYF.